This T cell receptor (beta chain) was obtained from a study of shared T cell receptors in the human thymus. This clone was seen just once. Unmatched junction bases numbered 8, after V lost 6 bases and J lost 4 bases. This CDR3 has 15 residues. Germline loops: CDR1 MNHNS, CDR2 SASEGT. The repertoire was sequenced with immunoSEQ multiplex PCR; TCRdb's copy has only in-frame clones and lacks some. The data hold about 710,000 clones, with approximately 89% observed a single time. These data are also associated with another study on human thymus T cells. In that study: Corrective surgery for congenital heart defects was being performed on the healthy Finnish infants who were the donors. Corrective heart surgery yielded resections, and these provided the thymus tissue. Thymic and blood repertoires appeared to carry a bias in their V and J gene usage. Thymic repertoires of unrelated individuals were reported in related research to overlap highly.

This sequence was found in a boy younger than two with a congenital heart defect. The specimen sequenced was thymocytes. This chain links TRBV6-1 with TRBJ2-2, with 7 bases identical to TRBD1. CDR3 nucleotide sequence: TGTGCCAGCAGCCCAGTCCCAGGGGGCACCGGGGAGCTGTTTTTT. Its protein is CASSPVPGGTGELFF.